The rows below give T cell receptor beta chains drawn from one sample of a study of cytomegalovirus exposure and HLA in healthy donors. The assay was immunoSEQ multiplex PCR, and TCRdb's table has in-frame clones only and misses some. The table has about 140,000 clones, 60% to 85% seen once. Sequencing used PBMCs. These TCRs come from a man between 40 and 49 years old in good health and CMV-seronegative. Each CDR3 is given with its conserved first and last residue. The D gene is left open where the match is weak. Clone size is shown for a subset of rows, as once, few, many or a class of expanded clone.

>TRBJ2-3|few|TRBV27|TRBD2
CASSPVGGRTDTQYF
TGTGCCAGCAGCCCCGTCGGGGGGAGGACAGATACGCAGTATTTT
>TRBJ1-2|NA|TRBV5-4|TRBD1
CASSLGQGLNYGYTF
TGTGCCAGCAGCTTGGGACAGGGGCTCAACTATGGCTACACCTTC
>TRBJ2-7|few|TRBV11-3|NA
CASSLERQGTSYEQYF
TGTGCCAGCAGCTTAGAACGTCAGGGGACGTCCTACGAGCAGTACTTC
>TRBJ2-1|few|TRBV18|NA
CASSPGRNNEQFF
TGTGCCAGCTCACCGGGGAGAAACAATGAGCAGTTCTTC
>TRBJ2-2|NA|TRBV7-3|TRBD2
CASSPWTSGANTGELFF
TGTGCCAGCAGCCCCTGGACTAGCGGGGCGAACACCGGGGAGCTGTTTTTT
>TRBJ2-2|NA|TRBV11-1|NA
CASALGSGTGELFF
TGTGCCAGCGCCCTAGGTTCCGGGACCGGGGAGCTGTTTTTT
>TRBJ2-5|NA|TRBV6-1|NA
CASSEFEGRETQYF
TGTGCCAGCAGTGAATTTGAGGGAAGGGAGACCCAGTACTTC
>TRBJ1-3|NA|TRBV19|NA
CASSIGGWPEVGNTIYF
TGTGCCAGTAGTATAGGAGGCTGGCCGGAGGTTGGAAACACCATATATTTT
>TRBJ2-5|NA|TRBV7-9|TRBD2
CSSSFRLSGIGIREAQYF
TGTTCCAGCAGCTTCCGGCTTAGCGGGATTGGGATTAGGGAGGCCCAGTACTTC
>TRBJ2-7|NA|TRBV6-1|TRBD1
CASSETGQALYEQYF
TGTGCCAGCAGTGAGACGGGACAGGCGTTATACGAGCAGTACTTC
>TRBJ2-1|NA|TRBV4-1|NA
CASSQDWPNEQFF
TGCGCCAGCAGCCAAGACTGGCCCAATGAGCAGTTCTTC
>TRBJ2-5|NA|TRBV19|TRBD2
CASSMGLAGSETQYF
TGTGCCAGTAGTATGGGACTAGCGGGGTCTGAGACCCAGTACTTC
>TRBJ2-7|NA|TRBV7-8|TRBD2
CASSLGASGAGEQYF
TGTGCCAGCAGCTTAGGGGCTAGCGGGGCGGGAGAGCAGTACTTC
>TRBJ1-2|NA|TRBV19|NA
CASSRPGELYGYTF
TGTGCCAGTAGTAGACCGGGAGAGCTCTATGGCTACACCTTC
>TRBJ2-5|NA|TRBV5-6|TRBD2
CASSLGGRAGYF
TGTGCCAGCAGCTTGGGCGGGAGGGCTGGGTACTTC
>TRBJ2-7|NA|TRBV7-9|TRBD1
CASSSRDRYEQYF
TGTGCCAGCAGCAGCCGGGACAGATACGAGCAGTACTTC
>TRBJ1-1|once|TRBV19|NA
CASSPRPSLYRDGEAFF
TGTGCCAGTAGTCCCCGGCCCTCTTTATACAGGGACGGAGAAGCTTTCTTT
>TRBJ2-3|NA|TRBV13|TRBD2
CASSSLAGVDTDTQYF
TGTGCCAGCAGCTCTCTAGCGGGAGTCGACACAGATACGCAGTATTTT
>TRBJ2-5|NA|TRBV2|TRBD1
CASSEATGTETQYF
TGTGCCAGCAGTGAAGCGACAGGGACAGAGACCCAGTACTTC
>TRBJ1-2|NA|TRBV9|NA
CASSSSGGGNGYTF
TGTGCCAGCAGTTCCTCCGGGGGGGGAAATGGCTACACCTTC
>TRBJ2-5|NA|TRBV5-4|NA
CASSLGGRETQYF
TGTGCCAGCAGCTTAGGAGGGCGAGAGACCCAGTACTTC
>TRBJ2-7|NA|TRBV7-9|TRBD1
CASSSPGQTYEQYF
TGTGCCAGCAGCTCCCCGGGACAGACCTACGAGCAGTACTTC
>TRBJ2-7|once|TRBV5-1|NA
CASSSVGAYEQYF
TGTGCCAGCAGCTCAGTAGGGGCCTACGAGCAGTACTTC
>TRBJ2-7|NA|TRBV7-9|TRBD2
CASSLRLAGPEDEQYF
TGTGCCAGCAGCCTCCGACTAGCGGGACCTGAAGACGAGCAGTACTTC
>TRBJ2-7|NA|TRBV19|NA
CASSITRPSYEQYF
TGTGCCAGTAGTATAACCAGGCCCTCCTACGAGCAGTACTTC
>TRBJ1-4|NA|TRBV6-5|NA
CASSLQADNEKLFF
TGTGCCAGCAGCCTACAGGCCGATAATGAAAAACTGTTTTTT
>TRBJ2-2|NA|TRBV9|NA
CASSVAESGELFF
TGTGCCAGCAGCGTAGCAGAATCCGGGGAGCTGTTTTTT
>TRBJ2-5|NA|TRBV4-1|TRBD2
CASSQLAGGETQYF
TGCGCCAGCAGCCAACTAGCGGGAGGTGAGACCCAGTACTTC
>TRBJ1-3|NA|TRBV9|TRBD1
CASSVRTGQGSGNTIYF
TGTGCCAGCAGCGTACGGACAGGGCAAGGCTCTGGAAACACCATATATTTT
>TRBJ1-3|NA|TRBV7-9|NA
CASSPSHLSYF
TGTGCCAGCAGCCCCTCTCACCTGAGCTATTTT
>TRBJ2-7|NA|TRBV11-2|TRBD2
CASSISGGGSYEQYF
TGTGCCAGCAGCATTAGCGGGGGGGGTTCCTACGAGCAGTACTTC
>TRBJ2-4|NA|TRBV5-5|TRBD2
CASSLVLDRGVIMYF
TGTGCCAGCAGCTTGGTACTTGACCGGGGGGTAATTATGTACTTC
>TRBJ2-7|once|TRBV14|TRBD1
CASNRQGPSYEQYF
TGTGCCAGCAACCGACAGGGCCCCTCCTACGAGCAGTACTTC
>TRBJ2-5|NA|TRBV28|TRBD1
CASRTGTGGIVIQETQYF
TGTGCCAGCAGGACCGGGACAGGGGGTATAGTAATCCAAGAGACCCAGTACTTC
>TRBJ2-7|NA|TRBV19|NA
CASSIAGVGYEQYF
TGTGCCAGTAGTATAGCGGGAGTCGGATACGAGCAGTACTTC
>TRBJ2-7|NA|TRBV11-1|NA
CASSLGGIGQYF
TGTGCCAGCAGCTTAGGAGGGATCGGGCAGTACTTC
>TRBJ2-1|medium-sized|TRBV5-6|NA
CASSLFADYNEQFF
TGTGCCAGCAGCTTGTTTGCGGACTACAATGAGCAGTTCTTC
>TRBJ1-1|NA|TRBV5-4|NA
CASSLGPGAGSNTEAFF
TGTGCCAGCAGCTTGGGGCCGGGTGCCGGATCGAACACTGAAGCTTTCTTT
>TRBJ1-6|NA|TRBV6-1|TRBD1
CASSAADPGQLSNSPLHF
TGTGCCAGCAGTGCGGCGGATCCGGGACAGTTGTCCAATTCACCCCTCCACTTT
>TRBJ2-1|NA|TRBV5-4|TRBD2
CASSLEIRLAGAGEQFF
TGTGCCAGCAGCTTGGAAATAAGGCTAGCGGGAGCCGGTGAGCAGTTCTTC
>TRBJ1-1|NA|TRBV27|NA
CASSFRFPGQGMGNTEAFF
TGTGCCAGCAGTTTCAGATTTCCAGGGCAGGGTATGGGGAACACTGAAGCTTTCTTT
>TRBJ1-5|once|TRBV30|NA
CAWRADFEYQPQHF
TGTGCCTGGAGAGCGGATTTCGAGTATCAGCCCCAGCATTTT
>TRBJ2-5|NA|TRBV27|TRBD1
CASSQTGPRGVSETQYF
TGTGCCAGCAGTCAGACAGGGCCTCGAGGTGTATCGGAGACCCAGTACTTC
>TRBJ2-3|NA|TRBV12-5|NA
CASGSPRQQSTDTQYF
TGTGCTAGTGGTTCCCCCCGACAGCAGAGCACAGATACGCAGTATTTT
>TRBJ2-5|once|TRBV27|NA
CASSLSLAGRETQYF
TGTGCCAGCAGTTTATCCTTGGCGGGGCGAGAGACCCAGTACTTC
>TRBJ2-1|NA|TRBV6-6|NA
CASSWSTGSSYNEQFF
TGTGCCAGCAGTTGGTCAACAGGGAGCTCCTACAATGAGCAGTTCTTC
>TRBJ1-2|NA|TRBV28|TRBD1
CASSPGTGGVNGYTF
TGTGCCAGCAGCCCCGGGACAGGGGGAGTGAATGGCTACACCTTC
>TRBJ2-7|NA|TRBV7-9|TRBD1
CASSDPGQFYEQYF
TGTGCCAGCAGCGATCCGGGACAGTTCTACGAGCAGTACTTC
>TRBJ2-3|NA|TRBV7-9|TRBD2
CASSLLGLAGGIDTQYF
TGTGCCAGCAGCTTGCTTGGACTAGCGGGAGGGATAGATACGCAGTATTTT
>TRBJ1-6|few|TRBV1|NA
CTSSQGEGGMGSPLHF
TGCACCAGCAGCCAAGGGGAGGGGGGGATGGGTTCACCCCTCCACTTT
>TRBJ1-1|NA|TRBV21-1|NA
CASSKVVGANTEAFF
TGTGCCAGCAGCAAAGTGGTGGGGGCGAACACTGAAGCTTTCTTT
>TRBJ2-2|NA|TRBV9|TRBD2
CASSLRAGGNTGELFF
TGTGCCAGCAGCCTCAGGGCGGGGGGAAACACCGGGGAGCTGTTTTTT
>TRBJ2-5|NA|TRBV10-2|NA
CASSEGAVGTQYF
TGCGCCAGCAGTGAAGGGGCGGTGGGGACCCAGTACTTC
>TRBJ2-7|NA|TRBV11-2|TRBD2
CASSLERTSGHYEQYF
TGTGCCAGCAGCTTAGAACGGACTAGCGGACACTACGAGCAGTACTTC